A selection of T cell receptor beta chains follows, all from one sample in a study of cytomegalovirus exposure and HLA in healthy donors. Sequenced by immunoSEQ multiplex PCR; TCRdb stores in-frame clones only, minus some. The table has around 180,000 clones, 70% to 85% seen once. Sequenced sample: PBMCs. The receptors derive from a woman aged 25 to 39 in good health and CMV-seropositive. Both conserved end residues are part of each CDR3. The D gene is left open where the match is weak. Not every row has a clone size; where given, it reads once, few, many or a size class.

J,V,size,length,D,DNA,CDR3
TRBJ1-5,TRBV2,-,16,-,TGTGCCAGCAGGGGGGACAACGGCGATTCCAATCAGCCCCAGCATTTT,CASRGDNGDSNQPQHF
TRBJ2-3,TRBV9,-,14,-,TGTGCCAGCAGCGTAGAGTGGTTAGCAGATACGCAGTATTTT,CASSVEWLADTQYF
TRBJ2-1,TRBV9,-,15,TRBD2,TGTGCCAGCAGCGCCGGGACTAGCGGGAGAGGGGAGCAGTTCTTC,CASSAGTSGRGEQFF
TRBJ1-1,TRBV5-5,-,14,-,TGTGCCAGCAGCTCCTTGGGCGAGGGAAATATAGCTTTCTTT,CASSSLGEGNIAFF
TRBJ2-2,TRBV27,-,14,TRBD2,TGTGCCAGCAGGGGACTAGCGGGAACCGGGGAGCTGTTTTTT,CASRGLAGTGELFF
TRBJ2-5,TRBV19,-,14,-,TGTGCCAGTAGTATAGGACACTTCCAAGAGACCCAGTACTTC,CASSIGHFQETQYF
TRBJ1-1,TRBV30,-,14,-,TGTGCCTGGAGTAGGACATTAAAGAACACTGAAGCTTTCTTT,CAWSRTLKNTEAFF
TRBJ2-3,TRBV2,-,14,-,TGTGCCAGCACAAGGCGGGTTAGCACAGATACGCAGTATTTT,CASTRRVSTDTQYF
TRBJ2-1,TRBV5-8,-,15,TRBD2,TGTGCCAGCAGCTTGGGGACTAGCGGGGACAATGAGCAGTTCTTC,CASSLGTSGDNEQFF
TRBJ2-2,TRBV28,-,12,-,TGTGCCAGCCCATCAAACACCGGGGAGCTGTTTTTT,CASPSNTGELFF
TRBJ2-3,TRBV10-2,-,15,TRBD2,TGCGCCAGCAGTTGGACTAGCGGGAGTGGAGATACGCAGTATTTT,CASSWTSGSGDTQYF
TRBJ1-1,TRBV28,once,14,-,TGTGCCAGCAGTCTAGGCCGGGTTGAAACTGAAGCTTTCTTT,CASSLGRVETEAFF
TRBJ2-7,TRBV9,-,15,-,TGTGCCAGCAGCGTCGCGCCGTCAGGGGTATACGAGCAGTACTTC,CASSVAPSGVYEQYF
TRBJ2-7,TRBV5-6,-,15,-,TGTGCCAGCAGCTTGGAACAGGGACGGAACTACGAGCAGTACTTC,CASSLEQGRNYEQYF
TRBJ1-2,TRBV19,-,14,TRBD1,TGTGCCAGTACAGCAGGGGGCAATGCCTATGGCTACACCTTC,CASTAGGNAYGYTF
TRBJ2-2,TRBV7-2,-,17,TRBD2,TGTGCCAGCAGCCCCCATAGCGGGACCCCGAACACCGGGGAGCTGTTTTTT,CASSPHSGTPNTGELFF
TRBJ2-7,TRBV28,-,14,-,TGTGCCAGCAGCTCCGGGACATCCTCCTACGAGCAGTACTTC,CASSSGTSSYEQYF
TRBJ1-4,TRBV19,-,16,-,TGTGCCAGTAGTATAGCAATGGATATTAGGGAGGAAAAACTGTTTTTT,CASSIAMDIREEKLFF
TRBJ2-5,TRBV12-5,-,15,TRBD2,TGTGCTAGTGGCTTAGGTCTAGCGGGAGTAGAGACCCAGTACTTC,CASGLGLAGVETQYF
TRBJ1-5,TRBV11-2,-,15,TRBD1,TGTGCCAGCAGCCAAGAGACAGGGAACAATCAGCCCCAGCATTTT,CASSQETGNNQPQHF
TRBJ2-7,TRBV11-3,few,15,TRBD2,TGTGCCAGCAGCGTAGCGGGAGGGCCTTCTTACGAGCAGTACTTC,CASSVAGGPSYEQYF
TRBJ1-1,TRBV14,-,13,-,TGTGCCAGCAGCCAAGGAAGGGGCACTGAAGCTTTCTTT,CASSQGRGTEAFF
TRBJ2-5,TRBV15,-,15,TRBD2,TGTGCCACCAGCAGCCCGGGACTAGCGGGAGAGACCCAGTACTTC,CATSSPGLAGETQYF
TRBJ1-2,TRBV4-1,few,13,-,TGCGCCAGCAGCTCACAGGTGTCCTATGGCTACACCTTC,CASSSQVSYGYTF
TRBJ2-7,TRBV9,-,16,TRBD1,TGTGCCAGCAGCGCAGCACAGGGGATCCCCTCCTACGAGCAGTACTTC,CASSAAQGIPSYEQYF
TRBJ2-7,TRBV11-2,-,15,TRBD2,TGTGCCAGCAGCTCCACCCAGTCGCGGGAGGGCCAGCAGTACTTC,CASSSTQSREGQQYF
TRBJ1-2,TRBV15,-,14,TRBD1,TGTGCCACCAGTTACAGGGGCAAGGACTATGGCTACACCTTC,CATSYRGKDYGYTF
TRBJ2-7,TRBV29-1,once,13,TRBD1,TGCAGCGTGTGGACAGGGAGCTCCTACGAGCAGTACTTC,CSVWTGSSYEQYF
TRBJ2-3,TRBV6-5,once,12,-,TGTGCCAGCAGTGCGGGGAGTTATACGCAGTATTTT,CASSAGSYTQYF
TRBJ1-2,TRBV7-8,once,14,TRBD1,TGTGCCAGCAGCTTCACCCTCAGACAGGGCGGCTACACCTTC,CASSFTLRQGGYTF
TRBJ2-7,TRBV11-1,-,15,TRBD2,TGTGCCAGCAGGCGCGGACTAGCGCAACCCTACGAGCAGTACTTC,CASRRGLAQPYEQYF